The sequence of this TCR beta chain was determined in a study of T-cell memory formation after mild COVID-19. The study, taken as a whole, reports: Mostly located in CM and EM were contracting CD4+ clones, with contracting CD8+ clones located in EMRA.

TCRdb re-called the 5' RACE reads with MiXCR, one entry per CDR3 protein. The sample lists some 15,000 distinct CDR3 sequences; about 21% were seen once. CDR3 length: 16 residues. Trimming shortened V by 2 bases and J by 1 base, and 13 bases separated the two germline ends. Germline V gene data show CDR1 as SGHRS and CDR2 as YFSETQ. This clonotype was found many times. Its matching antigen is unknown. This chain joins TRBV5-1 and TRBJ2-1; tentatively, D is TRBD2 (6 bases). The sample comprised PBMCs or a T cell subset sorted from them (not recorded which). The TCR originated in an adult woman who had mild COVID-19 (a few samples of this study predate the infection). Cell type and time point are not known. The CDR3 sequence is CASSFRELDSYNEQFF. Written as DNA, the CDR3 is TGCGCCAGCAGCTTCCGGGAGTTAGATTCCTACAATGAGCAGTTCTTC.